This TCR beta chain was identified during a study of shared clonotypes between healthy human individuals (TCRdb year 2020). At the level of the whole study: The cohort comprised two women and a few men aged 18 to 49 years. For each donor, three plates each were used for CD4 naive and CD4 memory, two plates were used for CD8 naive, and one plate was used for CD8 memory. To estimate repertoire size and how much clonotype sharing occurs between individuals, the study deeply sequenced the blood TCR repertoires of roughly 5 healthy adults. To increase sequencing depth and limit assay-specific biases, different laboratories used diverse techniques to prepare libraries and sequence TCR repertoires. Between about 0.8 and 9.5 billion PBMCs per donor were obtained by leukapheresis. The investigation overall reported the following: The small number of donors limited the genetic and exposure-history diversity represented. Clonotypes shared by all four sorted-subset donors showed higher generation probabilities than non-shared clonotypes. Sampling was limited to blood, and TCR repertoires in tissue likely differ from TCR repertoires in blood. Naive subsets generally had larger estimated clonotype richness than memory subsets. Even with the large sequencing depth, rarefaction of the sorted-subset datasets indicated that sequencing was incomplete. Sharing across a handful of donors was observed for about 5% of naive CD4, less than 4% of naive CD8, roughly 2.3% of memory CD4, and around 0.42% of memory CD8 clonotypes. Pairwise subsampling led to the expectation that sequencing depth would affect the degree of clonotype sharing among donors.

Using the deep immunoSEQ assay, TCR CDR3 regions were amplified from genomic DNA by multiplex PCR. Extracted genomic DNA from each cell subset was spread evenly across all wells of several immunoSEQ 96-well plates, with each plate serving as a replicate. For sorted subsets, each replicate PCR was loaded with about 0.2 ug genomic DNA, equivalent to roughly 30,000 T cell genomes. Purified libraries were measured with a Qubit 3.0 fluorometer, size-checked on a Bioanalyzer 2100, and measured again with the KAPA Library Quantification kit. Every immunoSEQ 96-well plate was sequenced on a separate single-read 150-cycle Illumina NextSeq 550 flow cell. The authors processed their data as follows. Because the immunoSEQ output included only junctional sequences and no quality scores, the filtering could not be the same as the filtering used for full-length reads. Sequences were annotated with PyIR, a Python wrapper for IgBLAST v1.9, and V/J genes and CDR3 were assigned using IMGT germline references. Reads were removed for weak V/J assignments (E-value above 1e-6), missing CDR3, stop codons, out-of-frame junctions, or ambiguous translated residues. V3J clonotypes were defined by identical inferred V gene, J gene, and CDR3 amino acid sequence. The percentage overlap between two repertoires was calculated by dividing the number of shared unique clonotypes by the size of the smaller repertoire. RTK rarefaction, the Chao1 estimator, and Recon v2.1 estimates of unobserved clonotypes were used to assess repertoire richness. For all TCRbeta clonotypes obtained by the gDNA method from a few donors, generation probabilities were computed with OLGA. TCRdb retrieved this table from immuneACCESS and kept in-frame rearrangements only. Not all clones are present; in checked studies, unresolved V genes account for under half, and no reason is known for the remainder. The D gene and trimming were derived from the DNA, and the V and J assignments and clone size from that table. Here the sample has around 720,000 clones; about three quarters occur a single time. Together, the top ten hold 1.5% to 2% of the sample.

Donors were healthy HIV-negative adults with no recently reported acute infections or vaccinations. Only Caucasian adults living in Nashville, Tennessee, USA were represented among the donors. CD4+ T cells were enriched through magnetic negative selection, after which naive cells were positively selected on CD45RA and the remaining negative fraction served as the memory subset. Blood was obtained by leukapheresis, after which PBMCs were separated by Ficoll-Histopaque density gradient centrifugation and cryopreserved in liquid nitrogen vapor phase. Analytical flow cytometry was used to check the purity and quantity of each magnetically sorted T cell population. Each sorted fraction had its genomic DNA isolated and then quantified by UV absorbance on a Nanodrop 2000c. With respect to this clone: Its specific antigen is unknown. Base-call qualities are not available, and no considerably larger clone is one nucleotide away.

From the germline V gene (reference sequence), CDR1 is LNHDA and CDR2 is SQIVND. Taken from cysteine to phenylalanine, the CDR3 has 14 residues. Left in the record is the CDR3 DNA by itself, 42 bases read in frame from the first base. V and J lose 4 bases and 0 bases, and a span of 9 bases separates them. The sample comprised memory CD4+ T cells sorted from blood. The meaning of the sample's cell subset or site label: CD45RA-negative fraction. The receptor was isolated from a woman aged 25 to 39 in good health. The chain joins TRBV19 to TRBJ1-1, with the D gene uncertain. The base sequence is TGTGCCAGTAGTAATGGTCGAATGAACACTGAAGCTTTCTTT. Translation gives CASSNGRMNTEAFF.